This entry lists 23 T cell receptor beta chains sequenced from one sample in a study of blood T cell repertoires in COVID-19. Sequenced by immunoSEQ multiplex PCR; TCRdb stores in-frame clones only, minus some. The sample lists 150,000 or so clones; around 80% were seen once. Sequenced sample: PBMCs or T cells enriched from blood (not recorded which). The origin of the receptors is a woman aged 60-75 years who had recovered from COVID-19.

This CDR3 reads CASTQYRGHTEAFF. CDR3 nucleotide sequence: TGTGCCAGCACCCAATACAGGGGTCACACTGAAGCTTTCTTT. The J gene is TRBJ1-1, the V gene TRBV6-4, with TRBD1 identical over 7 bases. V trimming: 7 bases; J trimming: 3 bases; junction bases outside the gene matches: 8. The CDR3 totals 14 residues. Germline CDR1 reads MRHNA; CDR2 reads SNTAGT.

This clone has a single count. The chain employs TRBV29-1 and TRBJ2-5, with a weak D call TRBD2 (5 bases). V shed 6 bases and J shed 5 bases, with 13 bases lying between them. Germline V gene sequence: CDR1 SQVTM, CDR2 ANQGSEA. The CDR3 length is 12 residues. CDR3 residues: CSVTEGVETQYF. CDR3 coding DNA: TGCAGCGTGACCGAGGGAGTGGAGACCCAGTACTTC.

This clone has just a few counts. The rearrangement joins TRBV5-1 to TRBJ1-1; 10 bases align to TRBD1. CDR1 is SGHRS and CDR2 is YFSETQ in the germline V gene. This CDR3 region has 15 residues. V lost 4 bases to trimming and J lost 3 bases; unmatched junction nucleotides: 6. For the CDR3, the DNA is TGCGCCAGCAGCAGACAGGGGGCCGGAGACACTGAAGCTTTCTTT. It codes for CASSRQGAGDTEAFF.

The CDR3 DNA reads as TGTGCCACCAGCACGGGGGGCTTCGAGACCCAGTACTTC. Residues: CATSTGGFETQYF. This chain connects TRBV15 to TRBJ2-5, with D tentatively TRBD2 (7 bases). Germline V gene sequence: CDR1 LNHNV, CDR2 YYDKDF (reference sequence). Trimming took off 4 bases at V and 5 bases at J, with 11 bases between the two ends. This CDR3 has 13 amino acids.

In this sample, this clone turned up once. CDR3 nucleotides: TGCAGCGTTGTAAGGGGCGGGAGCTCCTACAATGAGCAGTTCTTC. Protein: CSVVRGGSSYNEQFF. The chain couples TRBV29-1 to TRBJ2-1, with 7 bases matching TRBD2. The J segment lost 0 bases and the V segment lost 4 bases, leaving 6 bases of the junction unmatched. There are 15 residues in the CDR3. Germline-derived CDR1 and CDR2 are SQVTM and ANQGSEA.

The chain carries TRBV5-4 and TRBJ2-7; 8 bases fit TRBD1. The CDR3 spans 16 residues. The ends lost 1 base at V and 0 bases at J; junction bases unmatched: 6. Germline CDR1 SGHNT, CDR2 YYREEE (reference sequence). CDR3 DNA sequence: TGTGCCAGCAGCTTGTTTCGGACAGGGCTCTCCTACGAGCAGTACTTC. Translating gives CASSLFRTGLSYEQYF. The full variable domain, in which reference TRBV5-4 and TRBJ2-7 provide the parts outside the CDR3, is ETGVTQSPTHLIKTRGQQVTLRCSSQSGHNTVSWYQQALGQGPQFIFQYYREEENGRGNFPPRFSGLQFPNYSSELNVNALELDDSALYLCASSLFRTGLSYEQYFGPGTRLTVT.

The gene calls are TRBV25-1 and TRBJ1-5; TRBD1 matches at 7 bases. The V segment lost 7 bases and the J segment 4 bases; nucleotides outside the gene matches: 4. Looked up from germline, CDR1 is MGHDK and CDR2 is SYGVNS. The CDR3 length is 13 residues. The CDR3 DNA follows: TGTGCCAGCACCGGGACAGCTAATCAGCCCCAGCATTTT. This codes for CASTGTANQPQHF.

The chain couples TRBV5-1 to TRBJ2-1; D is perhaps TRBD1 (7 bases). CDR3 length equals 11 residues. The germline V and J ends were trimmed by 2 bases and 13 bases, with 10 bases remaining between them. Germline V lookup: CDR1 SGHRS, CDR2 YFSETQ. The CDR3 loop is CASSFRGEQFF. The DNA for the CDR3 is TGCGCCAGCAGCTTCAGGGGGGAACAGTTCTTC.

The table lists this clone with a few counts. The chain carries TRBV7-2 and TRBJ1-1, with no clear D. Germline-derived CDR1 and CDR2 are SGHTA and FQGNSA. V lost 1 base and J lost 4, with 10 bases in between. The CDR3 has 14 residues. In nucleotides, the CDR3 is TGTGCCAGCAGCTTAGATGCGGGGAGCACTGAAGCTTTCTTT. Its protein product is CASSLDAGSTEAFF.

For this clone: This specimen includes other DNA sequences encoding the same CDR3. The rearrangement links TRBV14 to TRBJ1-2; no clear D. The CDR3 consists of 13 residues. The V gene's germline CDR1 is SGHDN and CDR2 FVKESK. The germline V and J ends were trimmed by 2 bases and 2 bases, with 6 bases remaining between them. Here the CDR3 reads CASSQSRNYGYTF. In DNA, the CDR3 is TGTGCCAGCAGCCAAAGCAGGAACTATGGCTACACCTTC.

The J gene is TRBJ2-5, the V gene TRBV29-1, with 9 positions matching TRBD2. The CDR3 totals 10 residues. Germline CDR1 is SQVTM and CDR2 is ANQGSEA. With V trimmed by 5 bases and J by 14 bases, 6 bases remained unmatched. The CDR3 sequence is CSVFTGLAYF. CDR3 DNA sequence: TGCAGCGTTTTCACGGGACTAGCCTACTTC. The complete variable domain, with remaining parts taken from reference TRBV29-1 and TRBJ2-5, reads SAVISQKPSRDICQRGTSLTIQCQVDSQVTMMFWYRQQPGQSLTLIATANQGSEATYESGFVIDKFPISRPNLTFSTLTVSNMSPEDSSIYLCSVFTGLAYFGPGTRLLVL.

Regarding this clone: Other nucleotide sequences in the sample specify the same CDR3. The J gene is TRBJ1-1, the V gene TRBV5-6, with D possibly TRBD1 on 5 matching bases. Germline V gene data show CDR1 as SGHDT and CDR2 as YYEEEE. CDR3 size: 13 residues. The V end lost 4 bases, the J end lost 2 bases, and 9 bases lay between the germline ends. The CDR3 bases are TGTGCCAGCAGCCTTGACAGTAACACTGAAGCTTTCTTT. This sequence encodes CASSLDSNTEAFF.

This clone was picked up one time. The chain carries TRBV5-1 and TRBJ1-6; D perhaps matches TRBD1 (6 bases). This CDR3 has 15 amino acids. V was pared by 0 bases and J by 6 bases, with 10 bases between. Germline values: CDR1 SGHRS, CDR2 YFSETQ. CDR3 coding DNA: TGCGCCAGCAGCTTGGCGCAGGGGACTAATTCACCCCTCCACTTT. Protein sequence: CASSLAQGTNSPLHF.

The gene calls are TRBV15 and TRBJ2-3; 15 bases are shared with TRBD2. Germline V gene lookup returns CDR1 LNHNV and CDR2 YYDKDF (reference sequence). The CDR3 is 17 residues long. The V segment lost 1 base and the J segment 5 bases; nucleotides outside the gene matches: 4. The CDR3 DNA follows: TGTGCCACCAGCAGAGCGGGACTAGCGGGGGGTAAAGATACGCAGTATTTT. Its protein product is CATSRAGLAGGKDTQYF.

This clone showed up just a few times. Distinct nucleotide sequences in the sample also encode this CDR3. The chain employs TRBV5-1 and TRBJ1-1, with 7 bases lining up with TRBD1. CDR1 SGHRS and CDR2 YFSETQ come from the germline V gene. The junction had 6 bases not matched to a gene; V was cut back by 1 base and J by 0 bases. The length of the CDR3 is 16 residues. This CDR3 is CASSLRAGGMNTEAFF. The CDR3 region has the DNA TGCGCCAGCAGCTTGCGGGCAGGGGGTATGAACACTGAAGCTTTCTTT.

The gene calls are TRBV3-1 (or the pseudogene TRBV3-2) and TRBJ2-7; D gene unclear. The V gene lost 1 base and the J gene lost 6 bases, with 7 bases spanning the gap. The CDR3 has 12 residues. Germline values: CDR1 LGHDT, CDR2 YNNKEL (reference sequence). CDR3 DNA sequence: TGTGCCAGCAGCCAAGCAGGCCTCGAGCAGTACTTC. It specifies CASSQAGLEQYF.

The gene calls are TRBV27 and TRBJ1-1, with no clear D. The V end was cut by 2 bases, the J end by 5 bases, with 9 bases between. Per the germline V gene, CDR1 is MNHEY and CDR2 is SMNVEV (reference sequence). This CDR3 contains 13 residues. CDR3 residues: CASSLIGETEAFF. The CDR3 DNA follows: TGTGCCAGCAGTTTAATTGGGGAGACTGAAGCTTTCTTT.

The chain is built from TRBV5-4 and TRBJ1-1; no reliable D call. Germline CDR1 SGHNT, CDR2 YYREEE (reference sequence). The CDR3 is made up of 11 amino acids. V gave up 0 bases and J gave up 8 bases, with 5 bases separating them. In DNA form, the CDR3 reads TGTGCCAGCAGCTTGGAAAGCGAAGCTTTCTTT. It translates to CASSLESEAFF.

This chain links TRBV20-1 with TRBJ1-4; D possibly corresponds to TRBD1 (6 bases). The CDR3 extends over 13 amino acids. The V and J ends lost 3 bases and 6 bases respectively, with 11 bases between them. The V gene's germline CDR1 is DFQATT and CDR2 SNEGSKA (reference sequence). CDR3: CSASEAGDEKLFF. In DNA form, the CDR3 reads TGCAGTGCTAGTGAGGCAGGGGATGAAAAACTGTTTTTT.

CDR3 DNA sequence: TGCGCCAGCAGCGGAGCAACCGGGACAGATGCCTACAATGAGCAGTTCTTC. Amino acid sequence: CASSGATGTDAYNEQFF. This chain links TRBV5-1 with TRBJ2-1; TRBD1 matches 7 bases. CDR1 and CDR2 from the germline V gene are SGHRS and YFSETQ. The CDR3 covers 17 residues. The V gene end was trimmed by 4 bases and the J gene end by 2 bases; junction bases not matched to a gene: 12.

The chain joins TRBV4-2 to TRBJ1-2; TRBD1 agrees at 8 bases. Germline CDR1 is LGHNA and CDR2 is YNFKEQ. The length of the CDR3 is 15 residues. Germline trimming cut 4 bases from V and 2 bases from J; bases unmatched to any gene: 6. The CDR3 loop is CASSREGQANYGYTF. CDR3 coding DNA: TGTGCCAGCAGCCGGGAGGGACAGGCAAACTATGGCTACACCTTC.

This chain uses TRBV7-9 with TRBJ2-2, with 8 bases matching TRBD1. This CDR3 region has 17 residues. J was trimmed by 6 bases and V by 4 bases; bases with no gene match: 13. Germline CDR1 reads SEHNR; CDR2 reads FQNEAQ (reference sequence). This chain's CDR3 is CASSSTPAPQGAGELFF. The DNA of the CDR3 is TGTGCCAGCAGCTCCACCCCGGCCCCACAGGGGGCCGGGGAGCTGTTTTTT.

V usage is TRBV2 and J usage is TRBJ1-1; the D is unclear. This CDR3 spans 13 amino acids. Germline V gives CDR1 SNHLY, CDR2 FYNNEI. Trimming removed 7 bases from V and 0 bases from J, with 9 bases in between. CDR3 DNA sequence: TGTGCCAGCAAAGAGGTTTTGAACACTGAAGCTTTCTTT. Translated, it gives CASKEVLNTEAFF. The full variable domain, with the rest looked up from reference TRBV2 and TRBJ1-1, is EPEVTQTPSHQVTQMGQEVILRCVPISNHLYFYWYRQILGQKVEFLVSFYNNEISEKSEIFDDQFSVERPDGSNFTLKIRSTKLEDSAMYFCASKEVLNTEAFFGQGTRLTVV.